Detailed here is one T cell receptor (beta chain). Its target is unknown. Here immunoSEQ multiplex PCR was the method, and the copy in TCRdb shows in-frame clones only, minus some. The sample includes approximately 140,000 clones, 89% seen only once; the top ten take 5% to 5.5%. The data were obtained in a study of T cell responses to AZD1222 COVID-19 vaccine. Study-wide results and limits: Every sample of the repertoires postdated the peak T cell response. Spike-specific TCR breadth and depth were elevated following two AZD1222 doses.

The receptor was isolated from an adult in good health. The input for sequencing was peripheral blood, taken on day 0 of AZD1222 vaccination.

DNA of the CDR3: TGTGCCAGCAGTTTCCAGGGGGCTGAGCAGTTCTTC. Its translation is CASSFQGAEQFF. The chain recombines TRBV6-5 with TRBJ2-1; 8 nucleotides match TRBD1. CDR1 MNHEY and CDR2 SVGAGI come from the germline V gene. J gave up 9 bases and V 4 bases, and 2 bases lay outside the gene matches. The CDR3 has 12 residues.